This T cell receptor (beta chain) was retrieved from a study of blood T cell repertoires in COVID-19 (TCRdb year 2020). Describing the broader study: Samples covering the acute and convalescent phases of COVID-19 were provided by collaborators in the United States, Italy and Spain. The material from the prospective study consisted of cDNA or gDNA derived from T cells, B-cell-depleted T cells, or PBMCs. Subjects who had been exposed to COVID-19, were actively infected with it, or had recovered from it provided the deeply sampled blood TCRbeta repertoires that made up the dataset. The repertoires were made available in a free public database intended to serve as a resource for research on the immune response to SARS-CoV-2. Samples came from the ongoing ImmuneRACE study (first 160 participants) plus 1,254 subjects from 6 global collaborators. The sample metadata nearly always contained a de-identified subject ID, COVID-19 status, age in years and sex. Where available, HLA class I and class II types were obtained from metadata supplied by the sample provider rather than from assay-based typing. What the authors observed across the whole study: Clinical and demographic metadata were provided uncurated, with the amount varying by source and participant.

TCRbeta CDR3 regions were amplified from genomic DNA by means of the immunoSEQ Assay, a bias-controlled multiplex PCR. As for the original processing: The number of nucleated cells in each sample was estimated by amplification of reference gene primers within the assay. To quantify the absolute abundance of each unique TCRbeta CDR3 rearrangement, sequence reads were collapsed and filtered. Productive Simpson clonality was computed per sample as the square root of Simpson's diversity index over productive rearrangements. TCRdb limited this immuneACCESS table to in-frame rearrangements with V and J called. A share of clones is missing; checked studies link under half to unresolved V genes, and the rest is unexplained. The D gene and trimming were derived from the DNA, and the V and J assignments and clone size from that table. Recorded for this sample are some 260,000 clones; around nine tenths of them occurred a single time. Under 2.5% of the sample is in the top ten clones.

Comment on this clone: Its antigen is unknown. No quality values exist for individual bases; no much larger clone is one base distant.

The germline V gene yields MDHEN for CDR1 and SYDVKM for CDR2. V and J are truncated by 1 base and 5 bases respectively, leaving an intervening sequence of 14 bases. The CDR3 starts with the cysteine, ends with the phenylalanine, and has 15 residues. Only the CDR3 DNA is retained, 45 bases long and in frame from the first base. Participants in the prospective study were aged 18 to 89 years, lived in 20 to 25 United States geographic areas, and enrolled through a virtual design. To assign participants to cohorts, the prospective study relied on clinical history that participants themselves reported in a screening survey and a study questionnaire. Recovered participants in ImmuneRACE Cohort 3 were defined by two consecutive negative NP/OP PCR tests, clearance by a healthcare professional, or resolution of symptoms. In the prospective study, mobile phlebotomists collected whole blood, serum and a nasopharyngeal or oropharyngeal swab from each participant. Prospective study participants could optionally give additional blood draws and questionnaires over an approximately 2-month period. Prospective study blood samples were shipped either frozen or at room temperature before DNA extraction.

The source of this sequence is a woman aged 18-29 years who had recovered from COVID-19. The sequence is built from TRBV28 and TRBJ2-5, and the D gene may be TRBD2, 6 bases matching. Sequencing was carried out using PBMCs or T cells enriched from blood (not recorded which). At the DNA level, the sequence is TGTGCCAGCAGTTTATCGTCGCGGGGTGGGGAGACCCAGTACTTC. Its coded protein is CASSLSSRGGETQYF.